Listed below are T cell receptor beta chains from one sample, sequenced in a study of T cells in Graves' hyperthyroidism and ophthalmopathy. TCRdb passed the multiplex PCR reads through MiXCR, listing each CDR3 protein once. The table has under 400,000 distinct CDR3 sequences, approximately 14% seen once. Sequenced material: blood. The receptors here all came from a woman between 18 and 29 years old with Graves' hyperthyroidism that later progressed to Graves' ophthalmopathy. CDR3s include the opening cysteine and the closing phenylalanine or tryptophan. Each record gives: clone size, D gene, J gene, V gene, CDR3 protein, CDR3 DNA. D genes are given only for firm matches. Not every row has a clone size; where given, it reads once, few, many or a size class.

many | - | TRBJ1-1 | TRBV3-1 | CASRGHAGRRTEAFF | TGTGCCAGCAGGGGGCACGCGGGGCGCAGGACTGAAGCTTTCTTT
many | - | TRBJ1-4 | TRBV6-5 | CASSYSRQAVNEKLFF | TGTGCCAGCAGTTACTCTCGACAGGCTGTCAATGAAAAACTGTTTTTT
- | - | TRBJ2-7 | TRBV4-2 | CASSRWEGGDYEQYF | TGTGCCAGCAGCCGGTGGGAGGGGGGGGACTACGAGCAGTACTTC
many | TRBD1 | TRBJ2-7 | TRBV30 | CAWNRDRMPYEQYF | TGTGCCTGGAACCGGGACAGAATGCCCTACGAGCAGTACTTC
- | - | TRBJ1-2 | TRBV12-3/TRBV12-4 | CASSATGSGANYGYTF | TGTGCCAGCAGCGCTACCGGATCGGGGGCGAACTATGGCTACACCTTC
many | - | TRBJ2-1 | TRBV7-9 | CASGRGRRRYNEQFF | TGTGCCAGCGGACGGGGCCGCCGGCGCTACAATGAGCAGTTCTTC
many | TRBD2 | TRBJ2-7 | TRBV27 | CASSSGSWSYEQYF | TGTGCCAGCTCTAGCGGGAGTTGGTCCTACGAGCAGTACTTC
once | - | TRBJ1-4 | TRBV27 | CAGHSGEKLFF | TGTGCCGGCCACTCTGGGGAAAAACTGTTTTTT
many | TRBD1 | TRBJ2-5 | TRBV18 | CASSPLTGTGQGYQYF | TGTGCCAGCTCACCACTAACGGGAACGGGACAGGGGTATCAGTACTTC
many | - | TRBJ2-4 | TRBV2 | CASLARGPKNIQYF | TGTGCCAGCCTCGCAAGGGGCCCAAAGAACATTCAGTACTTC
many | TRBD2 | TRBJ2-1 | TRBV24-1 | CATSDPGLAGINEQFF | TGTGCCACCAGTGATCCGGGACTAGCGGGTATCAATGAGCAGTTCTTC
many | - | TRBJ2-5 | TRBV18 | CASSPEMAALGETQYF | TGTGCCAGCTCACCGGAGATGGCTGCCTTAGGGGAGACCCAGTACTTC
many | TRBD1 | TRBJ2-1 | TRBV5-1 | CASSTGFNEQFF | TGCGCCAGCTCGACAGGGTTCAATGAGCAGTTCTTC
many | - | TRBJ2-7 | TRBV20-1 | CSARDQGAGGAYEQYF | TGCAGTGCTAGAGATCAGGGGGCGGGAGGGGCCTACGAGCAGTACTTC
few | - | TRBJ2-3 | TRBV10-2 | CASSPTGFTDTQYF | TGCGCCAGCAGCCCGACAGGATTCACAGATACGCAGTATTTT
- | TRBD2 | TRBJ2-7 | TRBV20-1 | CSARGTSSEQYF | TGCAGTGCTAGAGGGACTAGTAGCGAGCAGTACTTC
- | TRBD1 | TRBJ2-7 | TRBV27 | CASSLRATGQGLYEQYF | TGTGCCAGCAGTCTCCGGGCTACTGGACAGGGCCTCTACGAGCAGTACTTC
few | - | TRBJ2-5 | TRBV6-5 | CASSYSMDLMAQYF | TGTGCCAGCAGTTACTCGATGGACCTCATGGCCCAGTACTTC
many | TRBD2 | TRBJ2-1 | TRBV11-3 | CASSLGGRPYNEQFF | TGTGCCAGCAGCTTGGGCGGGAGACCCTACAATGAGCAGTTCTTC
many | - | TRBJ2-1 | TRBV2 | CASSERGDEQFF | TGTGCCAGCAGTGAAAGGGGGGATGAGCAGTTCTTC
- | - | TRBJ1-1 | TRBV20-1 | CSALDRNTEAFF | TGCAGTGCTTTGGACCGGAACACTGAAGCTTTCTTT
many | - | TRBJ2-5 | TRBV28 | CASTTSPDWGTQYF | TGTGCCAGCACAACTTCCCCAGACTGGGGGACCCAGTACTTC
many | - | TRBJ1-2 | TRBV29-1 | CSVLKASYGYTF | TGCAGCGTCCTCAAGGCGAGCTATGGCTACACCTTC
many | - | TRBJ2-2 | TRBV28 | CASSPFRAIGELFF | TGTGCCAGCAGTCCTTTCCGGGCAATCGGGGAGCTGTTTTTT
- | TRBD2 | TRBJ2-7 | TRBV5-1 | CASRGGSEQYF | TGCGCCAGCAGGGGGGGGTCCGAGCAGTACTTC
- | TRBD2 | TRBJ2-1 | TRBV7-8 | CASSSGWREPSYNEQFF | TGTGCCAGCAGCTCAGGGTGGCGGGAGCCCTCCTACAATGAGCAGTTCTTC
many | TRBD1 | TRBJ2-7 | TRBV18 | CASSPHSTGGYEQYF | TGTGCCAGCTCACCACATTCGACAGGGGGCTACGAGCAGTACTTC
- | - | TRBJ2-2 | TRBV4-3 | CASSRFIQGPLNTGELFF | TGCGCCAGCAGCCGATTTATCCAGGGGCCCCTGAACACCGGGGAGCTGTTTTTT
few | - | TRBJ1-5 | TRBV4-1 | CASSQDPEAPRPQHF | TGCGCCAGCAGCCAAGATCCGGAGGCTCCCCGGCCCCAGCATTTT
many | - | TRBJ1-1 | TRBV12-3/TRBV12-4 | CASSLQAATEAFF | TGTGCCAGCAGTTTACAGGCTGCCACTGAAGCTTTCTTT
many | TRBD1 | TRBJ2-5 | TRBV4-2 | CASSQDIGQGEGTQYF | TGTGCCAGCAGCCAAGATATCGGACAGGGCGAGGGGACCCAGTACTTC
many | - | TRBJ2-5 | TRBV7-9 | CASSGTPRWETQYF | TGTGCCAGCAGCGGGACTCCTCGGTGGGAGACCCAGTACTTC
many | TRBD2 | TRBJ2-7 | TRBV3-1 | CASSSTSGRSYEQYF | TGTGCCAGCAGCTCGACTAGCGGGAGATCATACGAGCAGTACTTC
- | - | TRBJ2-7 | TRBV4-2 | CASSQDTRPPYEQYF | TGTGCCAGCAGCCAGGATACTAGGCCCCCCTACGAGCAGTACTTC
many | TRBD1 | TRBJ2-7 | TRBV7-9 | CASSSMTGLYEQYF | TGTGCCAGCAGCTCCATGACAGGGCTGTACGAGCAGTACTTC
many | TRBD1 | TRBJ2-5 | TRBV6-2/TRBV6-3 | CASSYRDRKETQYF | TGTGCCAGCAGTTACCGGGACAGGAAAGAGACCCAGTACTTC
many | - | TRBJ2-7 | TRBV3-1 | CASSQDFGMYEQYF | TGTGCCAGCAGCCAAGATTTTGGAATGTACGAGCAGTACTTC
few | - | TRBJ1-2 | TRBV27 | CASRGGPGFPDGYTF | TGTGCCAGCAGGGGGGGGCCCGGATTCCCGGATGGCTACACCTTC
few | TRBD2 | TRBJ2-1 | TRBV2 | CASSGLAENEQFF | TGTGCCAGCAGTGGACTAGCGGAAAATGAGCAGTTCTTC
few | - | TRBJ2-1 | TRBV7-2 | CASSLAGSTYNEQFF | TGTGCCAGCAGCTTAGCGGGGAGTACCTACAATGAGCAGTTCTTC
many | TRBD1 | TRBJ1-1 | TRBV29-1 | CSVVYRGRRTEAFF | TGCAGCGTTGTTTACAGGGGGCGCCGGACTGAAGCTTTCTTT
- | - | TRBJ1-1 | TRBV30 | CAWSVLGSEAFF | TGTGCCTGGAGTGTGTTGGGGAGCGAAGCTTTCTTT
many | - | TRBJ2-7 | TRBV27 | CASSLGGVAYEQYF | TGTGCCAGCAGTCTTGGGGGAGTAGCCTACGAGCAGTACTTC
few | - | TRBJ1-2 | TRBV7-9 | CASSLVLENYGYTF | TGTGCCAGCAGCTTAGTTCTAGAGAACTATGGCTACACCTTC
many | - | TRBJ1-1 | TRBV15 | CATSRGISTGNTEAFF | TGTGCCACCAGCAGAGGAATATCAACAGGGAACACTGAAGCTTTCTTT
many | - | TRBJ2-7 | TRBV13 | CASSLVGGGSYEQYF | TGTGCCAGCAGCTTAGTGGGGGGTGGAAGCTACGAGCAGTACTTC
many | - | TRBJ2-5 | TRBV27 | CASSSPGAAQETQYF | TGTGCCAGCAGTTCCCCCGGAGCAGCTCAAGAGACCCAGTACTTC
many | TRBD1 | TRBJ1-3 | TRBV3-1 | CASSPTWDRENSGNTIYF | TGTGCCAGCAGCCCTACATGGGACAGAGAGAACTCTGGAAACACCATATATTTT
many | TRBD1 | TRBJ2-2 | TRBV3-1 | CASSQGQRNTGELFF | TGTGCCAGCAGCCAGGGACAGAGGAACACCGGGGAGCTGTTTTTT
- | - | TRBJ2-1 | TRBV4-1 | CASSQGTRSDEQFF | TGTGCCAGCAGCCAAGGGACCAGGTCGGATGAGCAGTTCTTC